The rows below give T cell receptor beta chains drawn from one sample of a study of patients and donors after allogeneic stem cell transplantation. MiXCR, run by TCRdb on the RT-PCR reads, gives a single entry per CDR3 protein. The repertoire includes about 960,000 distinct CDR3 sequences, roughly 18% of them detected once, and around 6% sits in the top ten. The sample was blood, either unsorted or a sorted T cell fraction (not recorded which). The receptors originated from a human donor who was either an allogeneic HSCT recipient or a stem cell or donor lymphocyte infusion donor (not recorded which). It is not recorded whose cells these are; they may come from a transplant donor. Both conserved end residues are part of each CDR3. Each record gives: J gene, clone size, V gene, CDR3 protein. Rows give clone size only sometimes, using once, few, many, or a class for an expanded clone.

>TRBJ2-1|few|TRBV10-3
CATCERGGDNEQFF
>TRBJ2-3|few|TRBV6-2/TRBV6-3
CASRGTGGPPSTDTQYF
>TRBJ2-5|many|TRBV5-1
CASSLGDRGGETQYF
>TRBJ2-3|-|TRBV24-1
CATAQGAERYTDTQYF
>TRBJ2-7|-|TRBV15
CATSRDRGTYYEQYF
>TRBJ2-5|-|TRBV6-1
CASSTPGVETQYF
>TRBJ2-1|-|TRBV7-9
CASSRLANYNEQFF
>TRBJ1-1|-|TRBV11-2
CASSLGFAGGTEAFF
>TRBJ2-3|once|TRBV6-5
CASSYSIPPDTQYF
>TRBJ1-1|few|TRBV27
CASSFGSQGDTEAFF
>TRBJ1-2|many|TRBV12-3/TRBV12-4
CASSSKARDYTF
>TRBJ2-3|few|TRBV30
CAWSFQGRYDTQYF
>TRBJ2-7|-|TRBV12-3/TRBV12-4
CASSLRWTSGRVYEQYF
>TRBJ1-1|-|TRBV7-3
CASSLRGGNEAFF
>TRBJ1-3|-|TRBV12-3/TRBV12-4
CASSLLGAGNTIYF
>TRBJ1-1|-|TRBV6-2/TRBV6-3
CASNYVFGDYLNTEAFF
>TRBJ2-5|few|TRBV24-1
CATSAQPGTTKETQYF
>TRBJ1-1|many|TRBV12-3/TRBV12-4
CASSLKGVQAFF
>TRBJ1-6|few|TRBV13
CASSLLGISPLHF
>TRBJ1-1|-|TRBV12-3/TRBV12-4
CASSFGPGGYNTEAFF
>TRBJ2-5|few|TRBV11-1
CASSLAGSASGFQETQYF
>TRBJ2-1|once|TRBV4-3
CASSQRGETGHNEQFF
>TRBJ1-5|-|TRBV4-1
CASRREGDGTQHF
>TRBJ2-3|few|TRBV12-3/TRBV12-4
CASSLYLAGGHTDTQYF
>TRBJ1-3|-|TRBV4-1
CASSQDLRQGIVGNTIYF
>TRBJ2-7|few|TRBV27
CASSLRDRVVNEQYF
>TRBJ2-2|-|TRBV3-1
CASSPEASLAGTTGELFF
>TRBJ1-1|few|TRBV24-1
CATSRTGTSEAFF
>TRBJ1-1|-|TRBV7-3
CASSTRQTTEAFF
>TRBJ2-1|many|TRBV20-1
CSARSIMGWEQFF
>TRBJ2-5|few|TRBV6-5
CASSYHRTGGAETQYF
>TRBJ2-5|-|TRBV25-1
CASSDFGAAGIETQYF
>TRBJ2-3|-|TRBV4-1
CASSQESAERENPQYF
>TRBJ1-2|-|TRBV7-6
CASSPNGPYGYTF
>TRBJ2-3|-|TRBV2
CASSERVLAGSTDTQYF
>TRBJ2-2|few|TRBV12-3/TRBV12-4
CASSWAKNTGELFF
>TRBJ2-3|few|TRBV7-3
CASSLTGLAADTQYF
>TRBJ1-1|-|TRBV2
CASKFGGGTEAFF
>TRBJ1-2|-|TRBV6-5
CASSWEGNGYTF
>TRBJ2-3|few|TRBV6-1
CASNELRADTQYF
>TRBJ1-2|few|TRBV12-3/TRBV12-4
CASSHRDRTNPNYGYTF
>TRBJ2-1|many|TRBV25-1
CASSRDRGVNEQFF
>TRBJ1-3|-|TRBV9
CASSVKNGNTIYF